A single sample gave rise to the 2 T cell receptor beta chains below, sequenced in a study of cytomegalovirus exposure and HLA in healthy donors. The PCR was carried out with 60 Vbeta primers and 13 Jbeta primers. The method was immunoSEQ multiplex PCR; TCRdb's version includes in-frame clones alone and lacks a portion of them. The profile shows 80,000 to 90,000 clones, under 85% of them singletons. The sample was PBMCs. The source of these receptors is a man aged 25 to 40 in good health and CMV-seronegative.

The table lists this clone with a count of one. This chain uses TRBV2 with TRBJ1-2, with D unresolved. The CDR3 contains 16 residues. Germline V gene sequence: CDR1 SNHLY, CDR2 FYNNEI. Trimming removed 0 bases from V and 1 base from J, with 12 bases in between. The CDR3 DNA is TGTGCCAGCAGTGAAGCGGCAGTACCCCTTAACTATGGCTACACCTTC. Translation gives CASSEAAVPLNYGYTF.

The rearrangement links TRBV6-1 to TRBJ1-2; no clear D gene. Germline CDR1 is MNHNS and CDR2 is SASEGT. V lost 0 bases to trimming and J lost 5 bases, with 13 bases between them. The CDR3 is 15 residues long. The CDR3 is CASSEAQYSWYGYTF. DNA for the CDR3: TGTGCCAGCAGTGAAGCACAGTACTCTTGGTATGGCTACACCTTC.